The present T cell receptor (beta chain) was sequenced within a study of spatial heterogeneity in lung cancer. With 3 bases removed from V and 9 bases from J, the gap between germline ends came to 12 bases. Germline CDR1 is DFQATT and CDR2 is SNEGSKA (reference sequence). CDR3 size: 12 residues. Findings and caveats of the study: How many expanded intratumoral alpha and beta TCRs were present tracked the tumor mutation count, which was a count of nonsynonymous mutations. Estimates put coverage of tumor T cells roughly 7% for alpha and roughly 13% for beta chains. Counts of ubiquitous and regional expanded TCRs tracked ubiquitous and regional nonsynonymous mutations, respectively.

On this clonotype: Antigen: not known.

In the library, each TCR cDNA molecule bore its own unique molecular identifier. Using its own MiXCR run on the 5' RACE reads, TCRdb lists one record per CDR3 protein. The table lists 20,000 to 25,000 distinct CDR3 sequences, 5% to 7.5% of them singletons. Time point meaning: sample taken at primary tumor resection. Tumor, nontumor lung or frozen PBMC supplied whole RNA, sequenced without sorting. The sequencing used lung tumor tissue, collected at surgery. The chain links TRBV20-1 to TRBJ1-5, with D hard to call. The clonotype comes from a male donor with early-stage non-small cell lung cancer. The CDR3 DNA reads TGCAGTGCTAGCGATAAGGGCAGGCCCCAGCATTTT. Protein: CSASDKGRPQHF.